Below, 30 T cell receptor beta chains from the same sample are listed, as sequenced in a study of HIV-infected patients and healthy controls. Roughly three months, about 14 weeks, into antiretroviral therapy, follow-up blood was collected. Whole blood was used without fractionation, so all unsorted peripheral T cells were included. 500 ng RNA was reverse transcribed with alpha and beta constant-region primers. Alpha and beta chain libraries were made separately by chain-specific third strand synthesis with multiplexing indices. TCRdb reprocessed the 5' RACE reads via MiXCR and lists one record per CDR3 protein. Altogether 5,500 or so distinct CDR3 sequences are present, approximately 9.7% being singletons, with the ten largest covering approximately 24%. The sequenced sample was blood, obtained during antiretroviral therapy. Receptor source: an adult with HIV infection.

This clonotype was found many times. This chain joins TRBV6-2 or TRBV6-3 and TRBJ1-2, with TRBD1 matching 7 bases. The V segment lost 5 bases and the J segment 5 bases; nucleotides outside the gene matches: 2. Germline-derived CDR1 and CDR2 are MNHEY and SVGEGT. The CDR3 is 12 residues long. This CDR3 reads CASSQGVYGYTF. CDR3 DNA: TGTGCCAGCAGTCAGGGGGTATATGGCTACACCTTC.

This clonotype was seen ten or more times. The chain is built from TRBV6-6 and TRBJ2-1; 8 positions match TRBD2. This CDR3 comprises 15 residues. Germline V gene data show CDR1 as MNHNY and CDR2 as SVGAGI (reference sequence). Losses at the gene ends were 7 bases for V and 8 bases for J; bases not matched to a gene: 13. The CDR3 reads CASKQGLGRDDEQFF. CDR3 nucleotides: TGTGCCAGCAAACAGGGACTAGGTCGTGACGATGAGCAGTTCTTC.

Ten or more counts support this clonotype. V is TRBV7-9 and J is TRBJ2-7, with D uncertain. V lost 5 bases and J 2 bases, leaving 13 bases between the germline ends. CDR3 length: 14 amino acids. Germline V gene sequence: CDR1 SEHNR, CDR2 FQNEAQ (reference sequence). CDR3 sequence (DNA): TGTGCCAGCAGCCCAGATCTGGGAACCTACGAGCAGTACTTC. This sequence encodes CASSPDLGTYEQYF.

This clonotype has just one count. J is TRBJ2-1 and V is TRBV5-3; no clear D. TRBV5-3 is marked as an open reading frame, function uncertain. V shed 1 base and J shed 2 bases, with 16 bases lying between them. The CDR3 sequence is 17 residues long. DNA of the CDR3: TGTGCCAGAAGCTTGAGTCACCGCATGCAAACCTACAATGAGCAGTTCTTC. This gives the protein CARSLSHRMQTYNEQFF.

In its sample, this clonotype was seen many times. The chain employs TRBV3-1 and TRBJ2-5; 7 nucleotides agree with TRBD1. Trimming removed 2 bases from V and 14 bases from J; junction bases left unmatched: 11. The CDR3 has 13 residues. Germline V CDR1 and CDR2: LGHDT, YNNKEL (reference sequence). The CDR3 DNA reads as TGTGCCAGCAGCCAAAACGGACAGGCCAATGCTTACTTC. Protein sequence: CASSQNGQANAYF.

This clonotype was counted ten times or more. The rearrangement joins TRBV3-1 to TRBJ1-2; D remains unclear. Looked up from germline, CDR1 is LGHDT and CDR2 is YNNKEL (reference sequence). CDR3 length: 12 amino acids. Trimming removed 4 bases from V and 6 bases from J, with 9 bases in between. As DNA, the CDR3 is TGTGCCAGCAGCCGCCGAACCGATGGCTACACCTTC. It is translated as CASSRRTDGYTF.

This clonotype is categorized as medium-sized. The rearrangement joins TRBV29-1 to TRBJ2-3; the D gene is possibly TRBD1 (5 bases). Germline V lookup: CDR1 SQVTM, CDR2 ANQGSEA. Deletions cut 3 bases from V and 1 base from J, with 11 bases between. This CDR3 is 14 amino acids long. DNA of the CDR3: TGCAGCGTTGATTACCCACAGGGCACAGATACGCAGTATTTT. Its translation is CSVDYPQGTDTQYF.

This clonotype turned up a few times. The V call is TRBV19, the J call TRBJ2-3; no clear D gene. CDR3 size: 13 residues. V lost 7 bases and J 6 bases, leaving 14 bases between the germline ends. Germline loops: CDR1 LNHDA, CDR2 SQIVND (reference sequence). CDR3 in amino acids: CASKSRVDDTQYF. CDR3 DNA sequence: TGTGCCAGTAAAAGTAGGGTGGACGATACGCAGTATTTT.

This clonotype is judged medium-sized (0.01 to 0.1%). The chain joins TRBV20-1 to TRBJ1-4; tentative D call: TRBD1 (6 bases). Germline CDR1 is DFQATT and CDR2 is SNEGSKA (reference sequence). V lost 3 bases and J 0 bases, leaving 14 bases between the germline ends. This CDR3 region has 16 residues. CDR3 loop: CSARDPRQATNEKLFF. The CDR3 DNA reads TGCAGTGCTAGGGATCCGAGACAGGCAACTAATGAAAAACTGTTTTTT.

This clonotype was seen at least ten times. The chain combines TRBV24-1 with TRBJ2-2; tentatively, D is TRBD1 (6 bases). CDR1 and CDR2 (germline): KGHDR, SFDVKD. The CDR3 length is 13 residues. V gave up 7 bases and J gave up 3 bases, with 8 bases separating them. CDR3 sequence (DNA): TGTGCCACCAGAGCAGGGGACACCGGGGAGCTGTTTTTT. It codes for CATRAGDTGELFF.

By share, this clonotype ranks as medium-sized (0.01 to 0.1%). The rearrangement uses TRBV20-1 and TRBJ2-2; TRBD1 agrees at 8 bases. Per germline, CDR1 DFQATT and CDR2 SNEGSKA (reference sequence). Unmatched junction bases numbered 11, after V lost 6 bases and J lost 5 bases. The CDR3 totals 15 residues. The CDR3 DNA is TGCAGTGCCACAAGGGACAGGCTGACGACCGGGGAGCTGTTTTTT. Translating gives CSATRDRLTTGELFF.

This clonotype was counted many times. The chain is built from TRBV7-8 and TRBJ2-2, with a tentative D call TRBD1 (6 bases). Germline CDR1 and CDR2: SGHVS and FQNEAQ. V was pared by 6 bases and J by 2 bases, with 16 bases between. This CDR3 is built from 16 residues. CDR3 sequence (DNA): TGTGCCAGCAGTTCCTACGGGACACCCAACACCGGGGAGCTGTTTTTT. This codes for CASSSYGTPNTGELFF. Supplemented by reference TRBV7-8 and TRBJ2-2, the full variable domain reads GAGVSQSPRYKVAKRGQDVALRCDPISGHVSLFWYQQALGQGPEFLTYFQNEAQLDKSGLPSDRFFAERPEGSVSTLKIQRTQQEDSAVYLCASSSYGTPNTGELFFGEGSRLTVL.

Sample share makes this clonotype large. The chain links TRBV12-3 or TRBV12-4 to TRBJ2-1; 7 bases match TRBD2. V shed 1 base and J 7 bases; nucleotides not matched to a gene: 1. The CDR3 runs to 13 residues. The CDR3: CASSLGGGNEQFF. CDR3 in DNA: TGTGCCAGCAGTTTAGGCGGGGGTAATGAGCAGTTCTTC.

V gene TRBV6-2 or TRBV6-3 combines with J gene TRBJ2-1; maybe TRBD2 (6 bases). Germline lookup yields CDR1 MNHEY and CDR2 SVGEGT. V was shortened by 5 bases and J by 2 bases, with 13 bases between the two germline ends. The CDR3 is 15 amino acids. DNA of the CDR3: TGTGCCAGCAGTCTTAGGCCGGGAGCCTACAATGAGCAGTTCTTC. Its protein is CASSLRPGAYNEQFF.

Within the sample, this clonotype is medium-sized. The CDR3 nucleotides are TGCAGTGCTAGAGATCTCTCCGAGACCCAGTACTTC. Translation gives CSARDLSETQYF. This chain connects TRBV20-1 to TRBJ2-5, with no clear D. Germline CDR1 reads DFQATT; CDR2 reads SNEGSKA (reference sequence). The CDR3 loop spans 12 amino acids. V was shortened by 0 bases and J by 5 bases, with 7 bases between the two germline ends.

This clonotype is large. The J gene is TRBJ2-3, the V gene TRBV9; D may be TRBD1 or TRBD2 (5 bases each). The ends were cut back, 3 bases at V and 1 base at J, with 9 bases in the middle. Germline lookup yields CDR1 SGDLS and CDR2 YYNGEE. CDR3 length equals 14 residues. The CDR3 region is CASSGGSGTDTQYF. CDR3 bases: TGTGCCAGCAGCGGGGGGTCGGGCACAGATACGCAGTATTTT.

In its sample, this clonotype was seen many times. The chain links TRBV4-1 to TRBJ2-7, with 9 bases lining up with TRBD1. The CDR3 is 16 residues long. J was trimmed by 0 bases and V by 1 base; bases with no gene match: 4. Germline V gene data show CDR1 as MGHRA and CDR2 as YSYEKL. The CDR3 DNA sequence: TGCGCCAGCAGCCAAGCCGCGACAGGGGGCTCCTACGAGCAGTACTTC. Protein: CASSQAATGGSYEQYF.

By frequency in the sample, this clonotype is medium-sized. V and J are TRBV25-1 and TRBJ2-1; 15 bases are shared with TRBD2. With V trimmed by 3 bases and J by 9 bases, 6 bases remained unmatched. Germline CDR1 is MGHDK and CDR2 is SYGVNS. The CDR3 covers 16 residues. In DNA form, the CDR3 reads TGTGCCAGCAGTGACAAAGGACTAGCGGGGGGGCCTGAGCAGTTCTTC. Translating gives CASSDKGLAGGPEQFF. Full variable domain (outside the CDR3, taken from reference TRBV25-1 and TRBJ2-1): EADIYQTPRYLVIGTGKKITLECSQTMGHDKMYWYQQDPGMELHLIHYSYGVNSTEKGDLSSESTVSRIRTEHFPLTLESARPSHTSQYLCASSDKGLAGGPEQFFGPGTRLTVL.

This clonotype occurred many times. This chain connects TRBV6-6 to TRBJ2-3, with D possibly being TRBD1 (5 bases). The germline V gene has CDR1 MNHNY and CDR2 SVGAGI (reference sequence). V lost 2 bases to trimming and J lost 2 bases, with 11 bases between them. CDR3 length equals 15 residues. The CDR3 here is CASSYRGKFTDTQYF. CDR3 DNA: TGTGCCAGCAGTTACAGGGGAAAGTTCACAGATACGCAGTATTTT.

By sample share, this clonotype is medium-sized. The V and J genes are TRBV9 and TRBJ1-1, with TRBD1 identical over 11 bases. The J segment lost 0 bases and the V segment lost 3 bases, leaving 16 bases of the junction unmatched. Per germline, CDR1 SGDLS and CDR2 YYNGEE. CDR3 length: 20 amino acids. CDR3 DNA sequence: TGTGCCAGCAGCGCCGCCGTGGGTAGGACAGGGGGCTCTATGAACACTGAAGCTTTCTTT. Its translation: CASSAAVGRTGGSMNTEAFF.

This clonotype was counted many times. This sequence joins TRBV7-9 and TRBJ2-7; D may correspond to TRBD1 or TRBD2 (5 bases each). The CDR3 length is 14 residues. Trimming took 5 bases from V and 3 from J, leaving 14 bases between them. In germline, CDR1 is SEHNR, CDR2 FQNEAQ (reference sequence). This CDR3 reads CASSVRDLRYEQYF. The CDR3 bases are TGTGCCAGCAGCGTCCGGGACCTGCGCTACGAGCAGTACTTC.

This clonotype qualifies as medium-sized (0.01 to 0.1%). This sequence joins TRBV7-8 and TRBJ2-1; the match to TRBD2 covers 11 bases. With 1 base clipped from V and 8 bases from J, the junction kept 4 bases outside the gene matches. Germline lookup yields CDR1 SGHVS and CDR2 FQNEAQ. The CDR3 has 15 amino acids. The CDR3 nucleotides are TGTGCCAGCAGCTTAGTAGCGGGAGGGCCGGATGAGCAGTTCTTC. Protein sequence: CASSLVAGGPDEQFF.

This clonotype ranks as medium-sized. CDR3 amino acids: CASSSGSSYEQYF. The CDR3 DNA is TGTGCCAGCAGCTCGGGGTCCTCCTACGAGCAGTACTTC. The gene calls are TRBV5-6 and TRBJ2-7; D possibly corresponds to TRBD2 (5 bases). Trimming left V 3 bases short and J 0 bases short, with 7 bases between. The CDR3 totals 13 residues. Germline values: CDR1 SGHDT, CDR2 YYEEEE.

This clonotype is judged medium-sized. The gene calls are TRBV18 and TRBJ2-7, with 9 bases lining up with TRBD1. Trimming cost V 6 bases and J 4 bases; bases outside gene matches: 7. Germline V gene lookup returns CDR1 KGHSH and CDR2 LQKENI. This CDR3 region has 14 residues. CDR3 residues: CASSPGTGYYEQYF. The CDR3 DNA follows: TGTGCCAGCTCCCCCGGGACAGGGTATTACGAGCAGTACTTC.

By frequency in the sample, this clonotype is medium-sized (0.01 to 0.1%). The J gene is TRBJ2-3, the V gene TRBV7-9; no clear D. CDR1 and CDR2 from the germline V gene are SEHNR and FQNEAQ (reference sequence). V shed 3 bases and J shed 2 bases, with 6 bases lying between them. CDR3 length equals 13 residues. The CDR3 DNA sequence: TGTGCCAGCAGCTTGGGCGACACAGATACGCAGTATTTT. Its protein product is CASSLGDTDTQYF.

This clonotype is labeled medium-sized. J is TRBJ2-4 and V is TRBV18, with TRBD1 matching 7 bases. Trimming removed 0 bases from V and 0 bases from J; junction bases left unmatched: 5. From germline, CDR1 is KGHSH and CDR2 LQKENI. This CDR3 is 17 amino acids long. The CDR3 is CASSPPGTALAKNIQYF. CDR3 sequence (DNA): TGTGCCAGCTCACCACCTGGGACAGCACTAGCCAAAAACATTCAGTACTTC.

The V gene is TRBV18, the J gene TRBJ2-5; D assignment may be TRBD1 or TRBD2 (5 bases each). Germline CDR1 and CDR2: KGHSH and LQKENI. CDR3 size: 14 residues. V was shortened by 6 bases and J by 1 base, with 12 bases between the two germline ends. The CDR3, as DNA: TGTGCCAGCTCTAAACGGGACCCCCAAGAGACCCAGTACTTC. This gives the protein CASSKRDPQETQYF. Full variable domain (missing parts from reference TRBV18 and TRBJ2-5): NAGVMQNPRHLVRRRGQEARLRCSPMKGHSHVYWYRQLPEEGLKFMVYLQKENIIDESGMPKERFSAEFPKEGPSILRIQQVVRGDSAAYFCASSKRDPQETQYFGPGTRLLVL.

This clonotype is medium-sized within its sample. V is TRBV12-3 or TRBV12-4 and J is TRBJ1-5, with 8 bases fitting TRBD1. This CDR3 comprises 14 residues. V was pared by 5 bases and J by 7 bases, with 7 bases of the junction left unmatched. In DNA form, the CDR3 reads TGTGCCAGCAGTCTCCAGGGGGCCGGCCAGCCCCAGCATTTT. It is translated as CASSLQGAGQPQHF.

This clonotype was picked up a small number of times. This chain uses TRBV6-2 or TRBV6-3 with TRBJ1-5; D possibly corresponds to TRBD1 (5 bases). The CDR3 has 15 amino acids. Between the trimmed V and J ends, which lost 6 bases and 5 bases, there was a span of 17 bases. Germline CDR1 MNHEY, CDR2 SVGEGT. CDR3 in amino acids: CASRLGTFPDQPQHF. Here the CDR3 DNA reads TGTGCCAGCAGGTTGGGGACCTTCCCGGATCAGCCCCAGCATTTT.

This clonotype qualifies as medium-sized. This chain uses TRBV7-9 with TRBJ2-3; maybe TRBD1 (5 bases). Trimming removed 5 bases from V and 1 base from J, with 7 bases in between. Per germline, CDR1 SEHNR and CDR2 FQNEAQ (reference sequence). The CDR3 is 13 residues long. The CDR3 DNA reads as TGTGCCAGCAGCCAAGGGGGCACAGATACGCAGTATTTT. It is translated as CASSQGGTDTQYF.